What follows are 30 T cell receptor beta chains derived from one specimen sequenced in a study of blood T cell repertoires in COVID-19. Profiling relied on immunoSEQ multiplex PCR, and the TCRdb table lists in-frame clones only, not all of them. The sample records 40,000 to 60,000 clones, 65% to 80% being singletons. Sequencing input: peripheral blood. The receptors shown here come from a man in his 70s with acute or convalescent COVID-19.

There are many counts of this clone. The gene calls are TRBV6-5 and TRBJ2-2, with D unclear. V was shortened by 6 bases and J by 3 bases, with 14 bases between the two germline ends. From germline, CDR1 is MNHEY and CDR2 SVGAGI. The CDR3 has 15 residues. CDR3 loop: CASSTRRRDTGELFF. CDR3 DNA sequence: TGTGCCAGCAGCACCCGCAGGCGCGACACCGGGGAGCTGTTTTTT.

The gene calls are TRBV11-3 and TRBJ2-2; D gene unclear. Trimming took off 2 bases at V and 6 bases at J, with 7 bases between the two ends. Germline assignment: CDR1 SGHNT and CDR2 YENEEA. The CDR3 extends over 13 amino acids. CDR3 loop: CASSLSRAGELFF. CDR3 DNA: TGTGCCAGCAGCTTATCGAGAGCCGGGGAGCTGTTTTTT.

This clone was observed a few times. V usage is TRBV24-1 and J usage is TRBJ2-3; 10 bases line up with TRBD2. The CDR3 loop spans 16 amino acids. Trimming at V came to 6 bases and at J to 1 base, leaving 6 bases not matched to a gene. Germline CDR1 is KGHDR and CDR2 is SFDVKD. DNA of the CDR3: TGTGCCACCAGTAGCGGGAGGGCCTTCGGCACAGATACGCAGTATTTT. This encodes CATSSGRAFGTDTQYF.

The chain combines TRBV9 with TRBJ1-4; D ambiguous. Trimming cost V 0 bases and J 7 bases, with 25 bases left between them. Per the germline V gene, CDR1 is SGDLS and CDR2 is YYNGEE. This CDR3 is 19 amino acids long. CDR3 in DNA: TGTGCCAGCAGCGTAGGATTCGACGGGTGGTCTTCTCTGGGTGAAAAACTGTTTTTT. As protein: CASSVGFDGWSSLGEKLFF.

V is TRBV6-5 and J is TRBJ1-2, with TRBD1 as a possible D gene (5 bases). Trimming removed 7 bases at V and 8 bases at J, with 17 bases between. CDR1 MNHEY and CDR2 SVGAGI come from the germline V gene. This CDR3 comprises 13 residues. CDR3 sequence (DNA): TGTGCCAGCAAAAATCAGGGCTACGGGGGCTACACCTTC. Its translation is CASKNQGYGGYTF.

The rearrangement uses TRBV7-3 and TRBJ2-5, with D possibly being TRBD1 (5 bases). Germline values: CDR1 SGHTA, CDR2 FQGTGA. The CDR3 spans 16 residues. Trimming cost V 2 bases and J 2 bases, with 15 bases left between them. This CDR3 reads CASSLGRAPAQETQYF. For the CDR3, the DNA is TGTGCCAGCAGCTTAGGCAGGGCCCCAGCACAAGAGACCCAGTACTTC.

The CDR3 is CASSTRGGALSYEQYF. The CDR3 bases are TGTGCCAGCAGCACCCGTGGGGGCGCACTATCCTACGAGCAGTACTTC. The chain joins TRBV13 to TRBJ2-7; TRBD1 might be the D (6 bases). The V gene's germline CDR1 is PRHDT and CDR2 FYEKMQ (reference sequence). There are 16 residues in the CDR3. V shed 5 bases and J shed 1 base, with 18 bases lying between them.

The rearrangement uses TRBV6-4 and TRBJ2-2, with TRBD2 identical over 9 bases. CDR3 length: 20 residues. CDR1 MRHNA and CDR2 SNTAGT come from the germline V gene. V lost 7 bases, J lost 3 bases, and 21 bases stayed unmatched. CDR3 amino acids: CASILTWPTRLAVDTGELFF. The CDR3 DNA reads as TGTGCCAGCATCTTAACTTGGCCGACAAGACTAGCGGTCGACACCGGGGAGCTGTTTTTT.

The chain recombines TRBV2 with TRBJ1-5, with TRBD1 as a possible D gene (6 bases). This CDR3 has 14 amino acids. Germline V gene sequence: CDR1 SNHLY, CDR2 FYNNEI. The ends were cut back, 4 bases at V and 6 bases at J, with 13 bases in the middle. CDR3 loop: CASSGRGRGQPQHF. For the CDR3, the DNA is TGTGCCAGCAGTGGGAGGGGGAGGGGTCAGCCCCAGCATTTT.

As to this clone: The junction shows a germline mismatch at one end, possibly a read error. The J gene is TRBJ1-5, the V gene TRBV2; D unresolved. The CDR3 is 14 amino acids. Per germline, CDR1 SNHLY and CDR2 FYNNEI. The chain's CDR3 is CASSEDGSNQPQHF. For the CDR3, the DNA is TGTGCCAGCAGCGAAGACGGTAGCAATCAGCCCCAGCATTTT.

A few counts support this clone. This rearrangement joins TRBV19 to TRBJ2-1; D is possibly TRBD2 (5 bases). CDR3 length: 15 amino acids. CDR1 and CDR2 (germline): LNHDA, SQIVND (reference sequence). V lost 9 bases and J lost 0, with 15 bases in between. The CDR3 DNA follows: TGTGCCAGCCGAACCAGCGGACCCTCCTACAATGAGCAGTTCTTC. Residues: CASRTSGPSYNEQFF.

This clone was counted only a few times. This chain links TRBV6-6 with TRBJ1-4; weak D call: TRBD1 (5 bases). The CDR3 consists of 13 residues. The germline CDR1 and CDR2 sequences are MNHNY and SVGAGI (reference sequence). V gave up 7 bases and J gave up 3 bases, with 9 bases separating them. The CDR3 nucleotides read TGTGCCAGCAAACGCAGGGCTAATGAAAAACTGTTTTTT. Encoded protein: CASKRRANEKLFF.

The chain uses TRBV24-1 and TRBJ1-6; D is unclear. Germline values: CDR1 KGHDR, CDR2 SFDVKD. The CDR3 is 16 amino acids. The V and J ends lost 4 bases and 7 bases respectively, with 16 bases between them. The CDR3 region is CATSECDKDFNSPLHF. The DNA of the CDR3 is TGTGCCACCAGTGAGTGTGACAAAGATTTCAATTCACCCCTCCACTTT.

This rearrangement joins TRBV6-2 or TRBV6-3 to TRBJ1-2; 8 nucleotides agree with TRBD1. Trimming at V came to 2 bases and at J to 4 bases, leaving 12 bases not matched to a gene. Germline lookup yields CDR1 MNHEY and CDR2 SVGEGT. The CDR3 runs to 17 residues. This CDR3 is CASSYPMDRATIYGYTF. The CDR3 region has the DNA TGTGCCAGCAGTTACCCTATGGACAGGGCAACCATCTATGGCTACACCTTC.

This clone was recorded once. The rearrangement uses TRBV11-2 and TRBJ2-2, with 7 bases aligning to TRBD2. The junction had 9 bases not matched to a gene; V was cut back by 5 bases and J by 6 bases. The CDR3 covers 15 residues. Germline lookup yields CDR1 SGHAT and CDR2 FQNNGV. Here the CDR3 reads CASSPLRGGAGELFF. The CDR3 DNA reads TGTGCCAGCAGCCCCCTTCGCGGGGGTGCCGGGGAGCTGTTTTTT.

This chain joins TRBV3-1 (or the pseudogene TRBV3-2) and TRBJ2-2; D remains unclear. V dropped 1 base and J dropped 6 bases, with 6 bases sitting between them. Germline V gene lookup returns CDR1 LGHDT and CDR2 YNNKEL (reference sequence). This CDR3 comprises 13 residues. Written as DNA, the CDR3 is TGTGCCAGCAGCCAAGGTAGTTCCGGGGAGCTGTTTTTT. Residues: CASSQGSSGELFF.

V and J are TRBV30 and TRBJ1-2; D perhaps matches TRBD1 (5 bases). Germline loops: CDR1 GTSNPN, CDR2 SVGIG (reference sequence). Trimming removed 4 bases from V and 8 bases from J, with 26 bases in between. The CDR3 has 16 amino acids. The CDR3 DNA reads as TGTGCCTGGAATCTAGCGTATCTTTTAGAGAGGGGCGGCTACACCTTC. This sequence encodes CAWNLAYLLERGGYTF.

The chain recombines TRBV2 with TRBJ2-7; D is possibly TRBD1 (6 bases). The germline V gene has CDR1 SNHLY and CDR2 FYNNEI. CDR3 size: 14 residues. Trimming took 6 bases from V and 3 from J, leaving 15 bases between them. CDR3 loop: CASSPARGNYEQYF. The CDR3 region has the DNA TGTGCCAGCAGCCCAGCCAGGGGTAACTACGAGCAGTACTTC. Together with reference TRBV2 and TRBJ2-7, the CDR3 gives the full variable domain: EPEVTQTPSHQVTQMGQEVILRCVPISNHLYFYWYRQILGQKVEFLVSFYNNEISEKSEIFDDQFSVERPDGSNFTLKIRSTKLEDSAMYFCASSPARGNYEQYFGPGTRLTVT.

This clone was seen many times. The genes are TRBV28 and TRBJ1-5; tentatively, D is TRBD1 (5 bases). Trimming pared 7 bases from V and 3 bases from J, leaving 22 bases between. There are 17 residues in the CDR3. CDR1 and CDR2 (germline): MDHEN, SYDVKM. CDR3 sequence: CASKKIQGGRANQPQHF. DNA for the CDR3: TGTGCCAGCAAAAAGATTCAGGGAGGAAGGGCCAATCAGCCCCAGCATTTT. The variable domain in full, completed from reference TRBV28 and TRBJ1-5, reads DVKVTQSSRYLVKRTGEKVFLECVQDMDHENMFWYRQDPGLGLRLIYFSYDVKMKEKGDIPEGYSVSREKKERFSLILESASTNQTSMYLCASKKIQGGRANQPQHFGDGTRLSIL.

The gene calls are TRBV11-3 and TRBJ2-1; D might be TRBD2 (6 bases). The V and J ends lost 4 bases and 12 bases respectively, with 10 bases between them. Germline V gene data show CDR1 as SGHNT and CDR2 as YENEEA. The CDR3 covers 11 residues. The DNA of the CDR3 is TGTGCCAGCAGCTACCGGGACTTGCAGTTCTTC. This encodes CASSYRDLQFF.

The chain combines TRBV11-2 with TRBJ2-7; TRBD1 matches 12 bases. CDR3 length: 16 amino acids. Germline V lookup: CDR1 SGHAT, CDR2 FQNNGV. The trim removed 3 bases at V and 3 bases at J, leaving 6 bases unmatched. The CDR3 DNA sequence: TGTGCCAGCAGCTTCGCCTGGGACAGGGGGCTCTACGAGCAGTACTTC. This gives the protein CASSFAWDRGLYEQYF. Filled out from reference TRBV11-2 and TRBJ2-7, the complete variable domain reads EAGVAQSPRYKIIEKRQSVAFWCNPISGHATLYWYQQILGQGPKLLIQFQNNGVVDDSQLPKDRFSAERLKGVDSTLKIQPAKLEDSAVYLCASSFAWDRGLYEQYFGPGTRLTVT.

The J gene is TRBJ2-3, the V gene TRBV28, with D possibly matching TRBD1 (6 bases). Trimming stripped 5 bases from V and 2 bases from J, with 20 bases between. The CDR3 spans 17 residues. Germline V gene sequence: CDR1 MDHEN, CDR2 SYDVKM. CDR3 residues: CASSPPPGTPNTDTQYF. As DNA, the CDR3 is TGTGCCAGCAGTCCGCCCCCCGGGACACCAAACACAGATACGCAGTATTTT.

This rearrangement joins TRBV30 to TRBJ2-7; 8 bases fit TRBD2. Germline trimming cut 2 bases from V and 5 bases from J; bases unmatched to any gene: 2. This CDR3 contains 12 residues. CDR1 GTSNPN and CDR2 SVGIG come from the germline V gene (reference sequence). As DNA, the CDR3 is TGTGCCTGGAGTCCCGGGGGGGACGAGCAGTACTTC. Residues: CAWSPGGDEQYF.

This clone was seen just once. The V gene is TRBV11-2, the J gene TRBJ2-7; 8 bases agree with TRBD1. Per germline, CDR1 SGHAT and CDR2 FQNNGV. V trimming: 2 bases; J trimming: 2 bases; junction bases outside the gene matches: 8. The CDR3 length is 16 residues. The DNA of the CDR3 is TGTGCCAGCAGCTTAAGGTGGGGACAGGAAGCCTACGAGCAGTACTTC. Translated, it gives CASSLRWGQEAYEQYF.

The J gene is TRBJ1-3, the V gene TRBV12-5; possible D gene TRBD1, 5 bases. Germline V gives CDR1 LGHNT, CDR2 FRNRAP. Deletions cut 6 bases from V and 4 bases from J, with 13 bases between. This CDR3 has 14 residues. Written as DNA, the CDR3 is TGTGCTAGTGGGGATCAGGGTACAGGAAACACCATATATTTT. Protein: CASGDQGTGNTIYF.

The chain recombines TRBV4-3 with TRBJ2-1, with D hard to call. The germline V gene has CDR1 LGHNA and CDR2 YSLEER. V lost 0 bases, J lost 2 bases, and 8 bases lay in between. The CDR3 contains 15 residues. CDR3 loop: CASSQEWLAYNEQFF. The CDR3 DNA reads TGCGCCAGCAGCCAAGAGTGGCTAGCCTACAATGAGCAGTTCTTC.

V gene TRBV10-3 combines with J gene TRBJ1-6; 8 bases fit TRBD1. The CDR3 has 14 residues. Trimming took 7 bases from V and 7 from J; bases not matched to a gene: 6. The germline gives CDR1 ENHRY, CDR2 SYGVKD. CDR3 coding DNA: TGTGCCATCACCTCGGACAGGGAGAATTCACCCCTCCACTTT. Its protein is CAITSDRENSPLHF.

This sequence joins TRBV27 and TRBJ1-5, with 10 bases fitting TRBD1. The CDR3 extends over 12 amino acids. V shed 8 bases and J 14 bases; nucleotides not matched to a gene: 9. Germline V lookup: CDR1 MNHEY, CDR2 SMNVEV (reference sequence). The CDR3 sequence: CASQPGQGPKHF. The DNA for the CDR3 is TGTGCCAGCCAACCGGGACAGGGGCCTAAGCATTTT.

This clone was detected a few times. The rearrangement uses TRBV6-5 and TRBJ1-5, with 7 nucleotides matching TRBD1. The J segment lost 9 bases and the V segment lost 0 bases, leaving 5 bases of the junction unmatched. This CDR3 region has 14 residues. CDR1 is MNHEY and CDR2 is SVGAGI in the germline V gene. CDR3 sequence reads: CASSYSTGSRPQHF. The CDR3 nucleotides read TGTGCCAGCAGTTACTCGACAGGGAGTAGGCCCCAGCATTTT.

The chain is built from TRBV7-9 and TRBJ2-7, with TRBD2 identical over 8 bases. The V gene end was trimmed by 7 bases and the J gene end by 7 bases; junction bases not matched to a gene: 18. Per the germline V gene, CDR1 is SEHNR and CDR2 is FQNEAQ (reference sequence). The CDR3 length is 16 residues. In nucleotides, the CDR3 is TGTGCCAGCACCAACGGACTCGGGAGGGGAACACGGGAGCAGTACTTC. This codes for CASTNGLGRGTREQYF. Combining the CDR3 with reference TRBV7-9 and TRBJ2-7 gives the whole variable domain DTGVSQNPRHKITKRGQNVTFRCDPISEHNRLYWYRQTLGQGPEFLTYFQNEAQLEKSRLLSDRFSAERPKGSFSTLEIQRTEQGDSAMYLCASTNGLGRGTREQYFGPGTRLTVT.